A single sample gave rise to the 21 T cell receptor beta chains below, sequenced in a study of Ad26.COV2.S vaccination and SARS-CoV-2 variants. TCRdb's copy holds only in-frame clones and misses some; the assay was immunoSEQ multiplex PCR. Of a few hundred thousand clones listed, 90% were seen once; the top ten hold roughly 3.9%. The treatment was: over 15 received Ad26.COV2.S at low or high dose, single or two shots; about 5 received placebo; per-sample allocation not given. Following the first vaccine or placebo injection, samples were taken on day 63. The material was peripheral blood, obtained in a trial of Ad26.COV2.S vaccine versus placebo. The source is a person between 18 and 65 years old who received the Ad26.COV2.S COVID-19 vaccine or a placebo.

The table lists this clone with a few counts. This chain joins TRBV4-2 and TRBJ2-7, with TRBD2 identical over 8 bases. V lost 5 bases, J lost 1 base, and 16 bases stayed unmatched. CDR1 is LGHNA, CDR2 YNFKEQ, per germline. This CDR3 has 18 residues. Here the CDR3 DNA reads TGTGCCAGCAGCTCATTACCCCCGGGACTAGGATCGTCCTACGAGCAGTACTTC. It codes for CASSSLPPGLGSSYEQYF.

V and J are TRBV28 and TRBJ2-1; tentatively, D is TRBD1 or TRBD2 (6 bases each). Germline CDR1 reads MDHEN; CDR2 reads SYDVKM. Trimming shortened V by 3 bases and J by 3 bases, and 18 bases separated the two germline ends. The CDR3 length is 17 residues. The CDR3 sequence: CASSFLGGTSIYNEQFF. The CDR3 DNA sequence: TGTGCCAGCAGTTTCCTTGGAGGGACATCAATCTACAATGAGCAGTTCTTC.

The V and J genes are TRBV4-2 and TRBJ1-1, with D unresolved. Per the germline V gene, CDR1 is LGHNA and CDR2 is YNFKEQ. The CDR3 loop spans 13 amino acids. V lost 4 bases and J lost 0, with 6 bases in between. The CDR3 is CASSRLMNTEAFF. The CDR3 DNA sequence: TGTGCCAGCAGCCGTCTAATGAACACTGAAGCTTTCTTT.

CDR3 region: CASSGGDHRETQYF. DNA of the CDR3: TGTGCCAGCAGCGGCGGAGACCACAGGGAGACCCAGTACTTC. The chain employs TRBV7-2 and TRBJ2-5; a weak D match, TRBD1 (5 bases). The CDR3 has 14 amino acids. Trimming took 5 bases from V and 5 from J, leaving 15 bases between them. Germline assignment: CDR1 SGHTA and CDR2 FQGNSA.

The CDR3 coding sequence is TGTGCCAGCACTGACTACCAAGAGACCCAGTACTTC. This codes for CASTDYQETQYF. The chain has TRBV2 and TRBJ2-5; D remains ambiguous. This CDR3 spans 12 amino acids. The germline V and J ends were trimmed by 7 bases and 0 bases, with 6 bases remaining between them. Germline V lookup: CDR1 SNHLY, CDR2 FYNNEI.

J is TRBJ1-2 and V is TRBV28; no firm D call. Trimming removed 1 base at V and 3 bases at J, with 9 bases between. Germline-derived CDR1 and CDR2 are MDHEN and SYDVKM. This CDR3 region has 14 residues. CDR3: CASSLSPAHYGYTF. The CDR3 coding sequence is TGTGCCAGCAGTTTATCCCCAGCCCACTATGGCTACACCTTC.

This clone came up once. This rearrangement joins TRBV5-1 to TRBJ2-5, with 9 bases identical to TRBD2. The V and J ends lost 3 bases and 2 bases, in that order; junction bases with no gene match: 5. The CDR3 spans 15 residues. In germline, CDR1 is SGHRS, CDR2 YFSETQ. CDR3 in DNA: TGCGCCAGCAGCTCGACTAGCGGAATTCAAGAGACCCAGTACTTC. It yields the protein CASSSTSGIQETQYF. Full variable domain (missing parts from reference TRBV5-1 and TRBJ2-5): KAGVTQTPRYLIKTRGQQVTLSCSPISGHRSVSWYQQTPGQGLQFLFEYFSETQRNKGNFPGRFSGRQFSNSRSEMNVSTLELGDSALYLCASSSTSGIQETQYFGPGTRLLVL.

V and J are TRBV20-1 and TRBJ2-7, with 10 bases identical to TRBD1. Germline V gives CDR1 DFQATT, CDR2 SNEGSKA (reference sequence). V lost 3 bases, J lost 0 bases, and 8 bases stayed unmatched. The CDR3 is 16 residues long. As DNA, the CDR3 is TGCAGTGCTAGTGGGTCGGACAGGGGGGTCTCCTACGAGCAGTACTTC. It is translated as CSASGSDRGVSYEQYF.

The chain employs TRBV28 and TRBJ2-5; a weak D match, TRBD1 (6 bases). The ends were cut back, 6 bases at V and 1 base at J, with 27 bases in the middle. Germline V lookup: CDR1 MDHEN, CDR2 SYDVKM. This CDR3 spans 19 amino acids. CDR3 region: CASSPGHPAPKIPQETQYF. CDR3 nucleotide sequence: TGTGCCAGCAGCCCGGGACATCCCGCCCCCAAGATCCCCCAAGAGACCCAGTACTTC. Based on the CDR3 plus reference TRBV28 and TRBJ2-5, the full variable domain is DVKVTQSSRYLVKRTGEKVFLECVQDMDHENMFWYRQDPGLGLRLIYFSYDVKMKEKGDIPEGYSVSREKKERFSLILESASTNQTSMYLCASSPGHPAPKIPQETQYFGPGTRLLVL.

CDR3: CAISVGTGLTGELFF. In nucleotides, the CDR3 is TGTGCCATCAGTGTAGGGACAGGACTAACCGGGGAGCTGTTTTTT. The rearrangement joins TRBV10-3 to TRBJ2-2, with TRBD1 matching 8 bases. CDR3 length: 15 amino acids. Per the germline V gene, CDR1 is ENHRY and CDR2 is SYGVKD. The J segment lost 5 bases and the V segment lost 4 bases, leaving 6 bases of the junction unmatched.

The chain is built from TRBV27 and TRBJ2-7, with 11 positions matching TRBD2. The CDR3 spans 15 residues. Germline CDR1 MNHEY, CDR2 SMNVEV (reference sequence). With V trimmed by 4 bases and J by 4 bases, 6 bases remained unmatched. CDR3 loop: CASSSVPSGRYEQYF. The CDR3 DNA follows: TGTGCCAGCAGTTCGGTCCCTAGCGGGAGGTACGAGCAGTACTTC.

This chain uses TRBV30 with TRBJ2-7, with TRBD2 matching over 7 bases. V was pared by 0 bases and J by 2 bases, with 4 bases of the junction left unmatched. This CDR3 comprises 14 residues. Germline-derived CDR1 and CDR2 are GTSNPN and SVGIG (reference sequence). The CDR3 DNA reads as TGTGCCTGGAGTGTCGCAGGGACTACCTACGAGCAGTACTTC. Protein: CAWSVAGTTYEQYF. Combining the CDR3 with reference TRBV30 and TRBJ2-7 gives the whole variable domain SQTIHQWPATLVQPVGSPLSLECTVEGTSNPNLYWYRQAAGRGLQLLFYSVGIGQISSEVPQNLSASRPQDRQFILSSKKLLLSDSGFYLCAWSVAGTTYEQYFGPGTRLTVT.

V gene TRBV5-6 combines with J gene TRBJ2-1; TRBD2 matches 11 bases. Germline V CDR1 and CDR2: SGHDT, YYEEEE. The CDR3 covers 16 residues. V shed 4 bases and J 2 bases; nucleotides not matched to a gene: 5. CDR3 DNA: TGTGCCAGCAGCCTCGGACTAGCGGGCCCCTACAATGAGCAGTTCTTC. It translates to CASSLGLAGPYNEQFF.

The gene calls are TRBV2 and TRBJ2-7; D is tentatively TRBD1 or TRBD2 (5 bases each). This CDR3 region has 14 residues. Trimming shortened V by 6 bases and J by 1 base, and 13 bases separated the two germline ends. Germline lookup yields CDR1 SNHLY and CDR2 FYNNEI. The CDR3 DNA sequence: TGTGCCAGCAGCCCGGGTGGGGGTTCCTACGAGCAGTACTTC. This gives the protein CASSPGGGSYEQYF. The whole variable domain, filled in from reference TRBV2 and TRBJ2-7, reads EPEVTQTPSHQVTQMGQEVILRCVPISNHLYFYWYRQILGQKVEFLVSFYNNEISEKSEIFDDQFSVERPDGSNFTLKIRSTKLEDSAMYFCASSPGGGSYEQYFGPGTRLTVT.

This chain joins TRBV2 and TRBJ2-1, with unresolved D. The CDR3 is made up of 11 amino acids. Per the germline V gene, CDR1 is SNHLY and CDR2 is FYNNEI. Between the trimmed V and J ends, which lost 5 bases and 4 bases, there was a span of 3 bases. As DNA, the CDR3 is TGTGCCAGCAGTCAATACAATGAGCAGTTCTTC. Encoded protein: CASSQYNEQFF.

For the CDR3, the DNA is TGTGCCAGCAGCGTAGAACCACACACAGATACGCAGTATTTT. Encoded protein: CASSVEPHTDTQYF. The chain joins TRBV9 to TRBJ2-3; no definite D call. Germline CDR1 and CDR2: SGDLS and YYNGEE. The CDR3 runs 14 residues. Trimming pared 0 bases from V and 2 bases from J, leaving 7 bases between.

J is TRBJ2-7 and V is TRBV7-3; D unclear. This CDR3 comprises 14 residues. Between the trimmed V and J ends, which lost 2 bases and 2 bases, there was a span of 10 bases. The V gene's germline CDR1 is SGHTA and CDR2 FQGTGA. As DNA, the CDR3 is TGTGCCAGCAGCTTAGGGCCTCCCCCCTACGAGCAGTACTTC. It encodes CASSLGPPPYEQYF.

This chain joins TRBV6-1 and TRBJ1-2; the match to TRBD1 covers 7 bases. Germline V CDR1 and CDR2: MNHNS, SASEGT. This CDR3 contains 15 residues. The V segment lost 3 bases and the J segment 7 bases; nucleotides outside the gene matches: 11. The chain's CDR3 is CASSEKLEGALGYTF. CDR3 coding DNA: TGTGCCAGCAGTGAGAAGTTAGAGGGGGCGCTTGGCTACACCTTC.

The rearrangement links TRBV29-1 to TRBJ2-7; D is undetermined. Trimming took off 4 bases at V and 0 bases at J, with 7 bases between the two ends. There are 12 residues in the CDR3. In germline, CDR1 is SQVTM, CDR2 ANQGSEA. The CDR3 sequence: CSVVADSYEQYF. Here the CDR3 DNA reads TGCAGCGTTGTGGCCGACTCCTACGAGCAGTACTTC.

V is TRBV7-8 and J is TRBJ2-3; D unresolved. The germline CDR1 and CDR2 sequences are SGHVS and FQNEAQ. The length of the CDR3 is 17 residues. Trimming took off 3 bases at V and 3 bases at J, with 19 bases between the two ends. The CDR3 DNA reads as TGTGCCAGCAGCTTCGGGCGAGATTCAATTGGGACAGATACGCAGTATTTT. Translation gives CASSFGRDSIGTDTQYF.

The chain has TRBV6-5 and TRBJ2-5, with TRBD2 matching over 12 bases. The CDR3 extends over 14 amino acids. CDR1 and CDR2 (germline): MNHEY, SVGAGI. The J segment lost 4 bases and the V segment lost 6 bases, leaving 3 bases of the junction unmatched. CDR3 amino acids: CASSQGLAGETQYF. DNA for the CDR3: TGTGCCAGCAGCCAGGGACTAGCGGGAGAGACCCAGTACTTC.